This T cell receptor (beta chain) was identified during a study of blood T cell repertoires in COVID-19. Study background: From T cells, B-cell-depleted T cells, or PBMCs came the material, which was cDNA or gDNA.

Profiled with immunoSEQ multiplex PCR; TCRdb holds only in-frame clones, not every one. The table has roughly 130,000 clones, approximately 79% seen once. This sequence was found in a man in his 60s with acute or convalescent COVID-19. Sequenced material: peripheral blood.

The CDR3 sequence is CASRGADYSYEQYF. The CDR3 DNA is TGTGCCAGCCGGGGGGCGGACTACTCCTACGAGCAGTACTTC. The rearrangement links TRBV18 to TRBJ2-7, with D possibly matching TRBD2 (7 bases). Germline assignment: CDR1 KGHSH and CDR2 LQKENI. The CDR3 contains 14 residues. V gave up 8 bases and J gave up 0 bases, with 14 bases separating them.